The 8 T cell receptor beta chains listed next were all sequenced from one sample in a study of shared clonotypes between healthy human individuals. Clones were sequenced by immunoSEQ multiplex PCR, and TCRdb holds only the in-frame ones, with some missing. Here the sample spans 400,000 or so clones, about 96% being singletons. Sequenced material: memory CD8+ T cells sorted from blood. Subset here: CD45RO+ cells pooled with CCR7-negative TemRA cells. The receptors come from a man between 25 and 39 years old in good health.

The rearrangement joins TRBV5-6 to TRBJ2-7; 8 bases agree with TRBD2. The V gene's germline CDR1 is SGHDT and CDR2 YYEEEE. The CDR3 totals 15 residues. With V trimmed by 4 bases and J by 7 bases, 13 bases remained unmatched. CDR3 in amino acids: CASSAIGRAKEEQYF. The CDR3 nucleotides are TGTGCCAGCAGCGCGATCGGGAGGGCCAAGGAAGAGCAGTACTTC.

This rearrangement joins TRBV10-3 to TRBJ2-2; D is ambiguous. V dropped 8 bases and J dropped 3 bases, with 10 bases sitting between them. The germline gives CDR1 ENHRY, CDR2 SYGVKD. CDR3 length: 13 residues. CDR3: CAILDGYTGELFF. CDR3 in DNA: TGTGCCATCTTGGACGGATACACCGGGGAGCTGTTTTTT.

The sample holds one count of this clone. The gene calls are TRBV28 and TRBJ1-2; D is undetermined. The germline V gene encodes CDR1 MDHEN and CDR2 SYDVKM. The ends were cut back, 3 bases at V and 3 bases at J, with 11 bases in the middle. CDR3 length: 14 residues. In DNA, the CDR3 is TGTGCCAGCAGTTTCCCTCAGTATTACTATGGCTACACCTTC. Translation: CASSFPQYYYGYTF.

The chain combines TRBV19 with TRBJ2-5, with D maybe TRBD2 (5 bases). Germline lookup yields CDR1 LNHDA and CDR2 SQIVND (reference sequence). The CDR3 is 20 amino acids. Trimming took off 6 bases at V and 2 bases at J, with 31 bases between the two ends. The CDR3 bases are TGTGCCAGTAGCCATCGGTTTCTAGTTTCGACTATTCGAGAACAAGAGACCCAGTACTTC. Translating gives CASSHRFLVSTIREQETQYF.

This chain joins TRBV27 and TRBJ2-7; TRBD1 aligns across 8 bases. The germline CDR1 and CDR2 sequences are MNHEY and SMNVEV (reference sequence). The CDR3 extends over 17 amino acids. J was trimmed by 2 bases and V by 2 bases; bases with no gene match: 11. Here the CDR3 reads CASSLQKTGGQTYEQYF. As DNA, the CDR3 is TGTGCCAGCAGTTTACAGAAAACAGGGGGACAAACCTACGAGCAGTACTTC.

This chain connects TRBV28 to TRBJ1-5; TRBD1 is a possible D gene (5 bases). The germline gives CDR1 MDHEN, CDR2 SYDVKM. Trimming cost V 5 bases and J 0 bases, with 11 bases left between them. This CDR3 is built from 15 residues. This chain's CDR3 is CASSPGTVSNQPQHF. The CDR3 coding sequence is TGTGCCAGCAGTCCCGGGACCGTTAGCAATCAGCCCCAGCATTTT.

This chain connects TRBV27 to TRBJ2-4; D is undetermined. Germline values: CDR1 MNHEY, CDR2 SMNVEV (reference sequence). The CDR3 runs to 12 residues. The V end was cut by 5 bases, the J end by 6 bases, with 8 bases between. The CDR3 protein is CASSPPGNIQYF. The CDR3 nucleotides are TGTGCCAGCAGTCCCCCGGGAAACATTCAGTACTTC.

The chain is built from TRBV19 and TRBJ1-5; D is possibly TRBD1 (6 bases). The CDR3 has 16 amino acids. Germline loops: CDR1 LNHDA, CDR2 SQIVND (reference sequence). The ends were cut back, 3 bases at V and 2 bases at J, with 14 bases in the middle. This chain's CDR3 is CASSMRRGSGNQPQHF. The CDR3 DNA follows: TGTGCCAGTAGTATGCGCAGGGGAAGCGGCAATCAGCCCCAGCATTTT.